This TCR beta chain was captured by sequencing in a study of shared T cell receptors in the human thymus. This CDR3 has 14 residues. Germline V CDR1 and CDR2: MNHEY, SMNVEV (reference sequence). The trim removed 6 bases at V and 1 base at J, leaving 5 bases unmatched. Repertoires were generated with immunoSEQ multiplex PCR, while TCRdb's copy carries only in-frame clones and drops some. The repertoire holds 500,000 to 550,000 clones, with 75% to 85% as singletons. The data also belong to a second study, concerning human thymus T cells. This second report adds: In corrective heart surgery, resections were taken, and these provided the thymus tissue. Repertoires from thymus and blood appeared to show biased V and J gene usage. Highly overlapping thymic repertoires among unrelated individuals were reported in related research.

This TCR came from a boy younger than two with a congenital heart defect. The chain links TRBV27 to TRBJ2-7; 8 bases align to TRBD1. The sequenced sample was thymocytes. The CDR3 spells CASRNRDRSYEQYF. Written as DNA, the CDR3 is TGTGCCAGCAGGAACCGGGACAGGTCCTACGAGCAGTACTTC.